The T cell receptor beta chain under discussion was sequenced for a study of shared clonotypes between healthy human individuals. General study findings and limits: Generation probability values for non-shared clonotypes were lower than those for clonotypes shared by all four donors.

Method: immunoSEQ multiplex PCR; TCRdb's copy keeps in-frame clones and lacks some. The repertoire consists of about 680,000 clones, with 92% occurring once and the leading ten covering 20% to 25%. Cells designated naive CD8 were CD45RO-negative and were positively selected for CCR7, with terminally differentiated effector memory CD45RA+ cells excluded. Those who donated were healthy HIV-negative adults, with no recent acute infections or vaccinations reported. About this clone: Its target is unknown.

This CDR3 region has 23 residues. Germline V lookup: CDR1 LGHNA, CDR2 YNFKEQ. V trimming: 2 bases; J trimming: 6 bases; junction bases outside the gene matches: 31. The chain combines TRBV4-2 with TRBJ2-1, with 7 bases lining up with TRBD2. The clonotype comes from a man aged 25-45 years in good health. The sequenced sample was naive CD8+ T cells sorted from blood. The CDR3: CASSQSRRKGRGSGGSIGNEQFF. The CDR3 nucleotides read TGTGCCAGCAGCCAATCCCGTCGCAAGGGTCGCGGCTCAGGCGGGAGTATCGGCAATGAGCAGTTCTTC.